This T cell receptor beta chain was recovered during a study of identical twins (dated by TCRdb to the mid-2010s). For the study in its entirety: The study deep-sequenced TCR alpha and beta repertoires from monozygotic twins, unrelated adults of various ages and cord blood to test whether fetal clonotypes persist. Replicate twin experiments were performed at different times using different library preparation protocols to rule out contamination. Broader findings and caveats from the paper: Invariant T cells such as MAIT and iNKT could partly confound zero-insertion analyses, though diverse VJ usage argued against this for most clonotypes. Abundant cord blood beta clonotypes carried fewer insertions; young adult naive repertoires showed a weaker similar trend, while memory repertoires showed none. In beta out-of-frame sequences, excess twin sharing was weaker, because having fewer shared sequences lowered the signal-to-noise ratio. Compared with coincidental sharing between unrelated individuals, out-of-frame TCR alpha sequences shared between twins showed an excess of sequences with low generation probability. Because the same donors could not be followed over many years, the conclusions depended on cross-sectional statistical analysis. Out-of-frame TCR alpha sharing in monozygotic twins was systematically underestimated by recombination models, whereas sharing between unrelated individuals was in agreement with the recombination models.

Sequences MNHEY (CDR1) and SMNVEV (CDR2) are obtained from the germline V gene (reference sequence). The cysteine opens and the phenylalanine closes a CDR3 of 14 amino acids. Solely the CDR3 DNA is kept, with 42 bases framed from the first base. Between the V and J ends, shortened by 6 bases and 4 bases respectively, the junction contains 10 bases. Library preparation used 5' RACE. The listed sequencing device is Illumina HiSeq 2000. A universal primer binding site was introduced by template switching, and a unique molecular identifier was present in the final cDNA, enabling accurate counting of TCR cDNA molecules. Specific primers in the conserved constant-segment region were used to synthesize first-strand cDNA for the TCR alpha and beta chains. Each cDNA library was double barcoded, with a SMART-Mk sample barcode plus Illumina barcodes, to control for contamination. TruSeq adapter sequences along with Illumina sample barcodes were introduced in two successive PCR steps. Sequencing of the TCR alpha and beta cDNA libraries was done on the Illumina HiSeq platform using custom primers. As for the authors' bioinformatics: MiGEC was used to process raw reads and extract unique molecular identifiers, and MiXCR was used to find CDR3 positions. For each individual, recombination models were inferred using an EM algorithm with the repgenHMM and IGoR tools. The tcR package in R was used for shared clonotype analysis, with sharing normalized by the product of cloneset sizes. Out-of-frame nonproductive sequences were analyzed to study raw recombination free of thymic and clonal selection effects. TCRdb reran the public reads through fastp at Q25 and MiXCR, keeping productive beta chains. Identical CDR3 proteins give one entry, which carries the most common genes and DNA. It is TCRdb's table, rather than the study itself, that gives the V and J calls and clone size. A total of around 280,000 distinct CDR3 sequences appear in this sample, approximately 8.5% of them only once. The ten largest make up about 2.1% of the sample.

All donors were healthy Caucasians. Three pairs of female monozygotic twins, all aged about 18 to 29 years, made up the twin cohort. Using Miltenyi CD45RO+ enrichment and human naive T-cell isolation kits, memory (CD45RO+) and naive T cells were isolated from PBMC. This clonotype was seen a handful of times. It lacks a known antigen. The input lacks base qualities; no much larger clone sits a single base away. These same data were also listed under a study on yellow fever vaccine responses in identical twins. As the second study states: According to the authors, in identical twins the way T cells responded to vaccination appeared partly convergent and partly personalized. The study precisely tracked vaccine-responding T cell clones in identical twins.

The sequence is built from TRBV27 and TRBJ2-6, with an unclear D gene assignment. The sequencing input was memory (CD45RO+) T cells sorted from blood. Per the publication, the cell subset or site label means: CD45RO+ enriched T cells. The sequence came from a woman aged 18-30 years in good health. The nucleotides read TGTGCCAGCAGCCGGTTGGAGGGGGCCAACGTCCTGACTTTC. Its coded protein is CASSRLEGANVLTF.